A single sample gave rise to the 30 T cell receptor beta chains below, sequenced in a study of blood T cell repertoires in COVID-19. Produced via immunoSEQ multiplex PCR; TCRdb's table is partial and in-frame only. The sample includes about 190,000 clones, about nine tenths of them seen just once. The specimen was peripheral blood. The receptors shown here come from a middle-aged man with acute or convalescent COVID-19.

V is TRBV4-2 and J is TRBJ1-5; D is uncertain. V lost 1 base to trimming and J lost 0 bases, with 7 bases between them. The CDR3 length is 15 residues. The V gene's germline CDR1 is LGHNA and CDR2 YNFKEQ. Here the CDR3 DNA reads TGTGCCAGCAGCCAAGGAGGGTCTAGCAATCAGCCCCAGCATTTT. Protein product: CASSQGGSSNQPQHF.

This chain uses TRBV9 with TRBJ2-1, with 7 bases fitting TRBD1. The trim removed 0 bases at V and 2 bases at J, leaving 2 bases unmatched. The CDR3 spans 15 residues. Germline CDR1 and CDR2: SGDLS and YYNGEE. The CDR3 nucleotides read TGTGCCAGCAGCGTAGGGACAGGCCCCTACAATGAGCAGTTCTTC. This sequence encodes CASSVGTGPYNEQFF.

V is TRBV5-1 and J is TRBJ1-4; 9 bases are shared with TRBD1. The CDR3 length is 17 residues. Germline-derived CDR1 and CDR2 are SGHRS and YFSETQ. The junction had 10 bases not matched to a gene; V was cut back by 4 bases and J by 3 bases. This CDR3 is CASSPNPQGASNEKLFF. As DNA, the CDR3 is TGCGCCAGCAGCCCCAACCCACAGGGGGCGTCTAATGAAAAACTGTTTTTT.

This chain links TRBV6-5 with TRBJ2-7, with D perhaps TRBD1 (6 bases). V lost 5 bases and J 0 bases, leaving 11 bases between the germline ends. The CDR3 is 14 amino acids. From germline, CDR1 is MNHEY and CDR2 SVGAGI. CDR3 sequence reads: CASSRAGVSYEQYF. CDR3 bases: TGTGCCAGCAGTCGAGCAGGGGTCTCCTACGAGCAGTACTTC.

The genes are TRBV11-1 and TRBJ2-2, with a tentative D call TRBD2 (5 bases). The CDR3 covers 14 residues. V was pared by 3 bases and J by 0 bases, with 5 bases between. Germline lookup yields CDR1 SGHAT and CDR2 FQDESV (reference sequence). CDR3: CASSFGANTGELFF. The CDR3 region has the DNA TGTGCCAGCAGCTTCGGGGCGAACACCGGGGAGCTGTTTTTT.

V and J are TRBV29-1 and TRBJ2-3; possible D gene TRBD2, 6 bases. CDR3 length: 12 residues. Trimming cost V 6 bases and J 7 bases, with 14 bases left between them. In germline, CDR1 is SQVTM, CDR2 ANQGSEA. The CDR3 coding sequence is TGCAGCGTCGAGGAGGGGTTCTATACGCAGTATTTT. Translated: CSVEEGFYTQYF.

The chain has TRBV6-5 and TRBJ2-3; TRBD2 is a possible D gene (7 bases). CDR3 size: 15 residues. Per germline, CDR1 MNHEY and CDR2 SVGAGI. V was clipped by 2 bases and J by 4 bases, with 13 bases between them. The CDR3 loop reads CASSYRGAPPDTQYF. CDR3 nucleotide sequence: TGTGCCAGCAGTTACCGGGGGGCGCCCCCAGATACGCAGTATTTT.

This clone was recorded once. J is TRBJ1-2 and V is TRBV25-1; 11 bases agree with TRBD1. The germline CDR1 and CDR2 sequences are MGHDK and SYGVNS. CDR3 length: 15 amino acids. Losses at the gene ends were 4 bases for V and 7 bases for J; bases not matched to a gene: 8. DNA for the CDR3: TGTGCCAGCAGTGCGGGACCAGGGACAGGGGGTGGCTACACCTTC. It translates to CASSAGPGTGGGYTF.

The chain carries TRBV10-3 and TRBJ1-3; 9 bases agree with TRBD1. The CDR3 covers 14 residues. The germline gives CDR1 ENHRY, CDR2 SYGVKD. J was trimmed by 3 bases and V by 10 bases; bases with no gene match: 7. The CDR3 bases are TGTGCCACTTCCGGGACAGGGATTGGAAACACCATATATTTT. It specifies CATSGTGIGNTIYF.

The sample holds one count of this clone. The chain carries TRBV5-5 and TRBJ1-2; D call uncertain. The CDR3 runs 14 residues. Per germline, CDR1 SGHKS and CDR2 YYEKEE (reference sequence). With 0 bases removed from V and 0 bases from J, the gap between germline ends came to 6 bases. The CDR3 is CASSLDRPNYGYTF. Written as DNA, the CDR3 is TGTGCCAGCAGCTTGGACAGACCTAACTATGGCTACACCTTC.

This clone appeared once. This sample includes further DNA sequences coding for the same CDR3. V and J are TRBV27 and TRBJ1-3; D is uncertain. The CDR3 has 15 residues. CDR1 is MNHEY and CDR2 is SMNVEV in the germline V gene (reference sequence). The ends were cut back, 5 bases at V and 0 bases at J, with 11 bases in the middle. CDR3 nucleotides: TGTGCCAGCAGTCTTTCGGGAGGCTCTGGAAACACCATATATTTT. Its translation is CASSLSGGSGNTIYF.

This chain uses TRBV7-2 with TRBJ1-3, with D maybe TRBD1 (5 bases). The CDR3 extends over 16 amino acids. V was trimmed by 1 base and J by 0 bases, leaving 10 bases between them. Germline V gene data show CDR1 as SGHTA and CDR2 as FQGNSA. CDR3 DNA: TGTGCCAGCAGCTTAGTAGTCGGGGGCTCTGGAAACACCATATATTTT. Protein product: CASSLVVGGSGNTIYF.

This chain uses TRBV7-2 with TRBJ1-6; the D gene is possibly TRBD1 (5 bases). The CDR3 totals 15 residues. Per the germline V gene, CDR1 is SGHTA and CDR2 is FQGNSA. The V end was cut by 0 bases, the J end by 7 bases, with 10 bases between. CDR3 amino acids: CASSLAAGPNSPLHF. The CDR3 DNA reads TGTGCCAGCAGCTTAGCTGCAGGGCCCAATTCACCCCTCCACTTT.

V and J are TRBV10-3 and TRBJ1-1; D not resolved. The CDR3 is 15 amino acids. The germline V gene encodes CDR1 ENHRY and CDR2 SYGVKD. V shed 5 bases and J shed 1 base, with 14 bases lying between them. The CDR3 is CAISKKDAGNTEAFF. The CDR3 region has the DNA TGTGCCATCAGTAAGAAAGACGCAGGGAACACTGAAGCTTTCTTT.

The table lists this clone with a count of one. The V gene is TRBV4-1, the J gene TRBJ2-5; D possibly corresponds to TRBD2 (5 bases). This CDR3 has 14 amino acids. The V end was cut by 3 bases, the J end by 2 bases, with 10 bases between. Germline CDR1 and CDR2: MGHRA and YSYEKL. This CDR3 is CASSHQLGQETQYF. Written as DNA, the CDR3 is TGCGCCAGCAGCCACCAACTAGGGCAAGAGACCCAGTACTTC.

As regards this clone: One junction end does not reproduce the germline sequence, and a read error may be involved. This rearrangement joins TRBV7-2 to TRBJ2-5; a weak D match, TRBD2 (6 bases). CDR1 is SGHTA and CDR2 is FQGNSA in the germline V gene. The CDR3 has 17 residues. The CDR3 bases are TGTGCCAGCAGCTTTAGAATCGGCGGGGCCAATCAAGGGACCCAGTACTTC. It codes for CASSFRIGGANQGTQYF.

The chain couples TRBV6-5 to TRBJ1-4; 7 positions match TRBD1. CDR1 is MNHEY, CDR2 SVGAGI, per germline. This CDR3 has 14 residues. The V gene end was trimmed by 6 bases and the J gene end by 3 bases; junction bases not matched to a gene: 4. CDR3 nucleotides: TGTGCCAGCAGGAGACAGGGAGCTAATGAAAAACTGTTTTTT. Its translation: CASRRQGANEKLFF.

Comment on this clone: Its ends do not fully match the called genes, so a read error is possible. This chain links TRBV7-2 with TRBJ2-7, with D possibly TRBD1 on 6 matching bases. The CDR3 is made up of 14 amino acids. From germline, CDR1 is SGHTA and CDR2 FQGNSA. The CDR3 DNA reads TGTGCCAGCACCTTAAACAGGGCCTCCTACGAGCAGTACTTC. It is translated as CASTLNRASYEQYF.

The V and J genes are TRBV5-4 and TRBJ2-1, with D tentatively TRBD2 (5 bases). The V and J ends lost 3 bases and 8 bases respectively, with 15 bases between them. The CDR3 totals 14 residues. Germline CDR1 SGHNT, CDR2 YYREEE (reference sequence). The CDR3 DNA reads TGTGCCAGCAGCTCCTTAGATCGGCGGGATGAGCAGTTCTTC. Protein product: CASSSLDRRDEQFF.

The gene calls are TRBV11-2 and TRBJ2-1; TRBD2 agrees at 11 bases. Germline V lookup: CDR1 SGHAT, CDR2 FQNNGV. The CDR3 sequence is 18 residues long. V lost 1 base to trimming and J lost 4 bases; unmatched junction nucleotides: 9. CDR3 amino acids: CASSLGGPLAGGYNEQFF. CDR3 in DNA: TGTGCCAGCAGCTTAGGAGGACCTCTAGCGGGGGGTTACAATGAGCAGTTCTTC.

CDR3 in DNA: TGTGCCAGCAGCCGGGGGACGGCGGATCAGCCCCAGCATTTT. This translates into CASSRGTADQPQHF. V and J are TRBV7-2 and TRBJ1-5; tentative D call: TRBD1 (5 bases). Trimming removed 5 bases from V and 5 bases from J, with 13 bases in between. The germline V gene encodes CDR1 SGHTA and CDR2 FQGNSA. The CDR3 runs to 14 residues.

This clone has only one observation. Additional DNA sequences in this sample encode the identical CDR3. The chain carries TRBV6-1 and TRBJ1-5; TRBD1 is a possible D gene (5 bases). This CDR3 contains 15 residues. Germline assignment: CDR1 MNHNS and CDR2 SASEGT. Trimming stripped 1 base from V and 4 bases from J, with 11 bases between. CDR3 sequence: CASSEGSGGNQPQHF. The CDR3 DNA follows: TGTGCCAGCAGTGAAGGGTCCGGGGGAAATCAGCCCCAGCATTTT.

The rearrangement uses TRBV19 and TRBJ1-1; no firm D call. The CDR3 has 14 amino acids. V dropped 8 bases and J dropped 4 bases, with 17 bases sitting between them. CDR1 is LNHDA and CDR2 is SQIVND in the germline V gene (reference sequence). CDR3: CASHSAGRGTEAFF. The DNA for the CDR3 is TGTGCCAGTCATAGTGCGGGCCGGGGCACTGAAGCTTTCTTT.

CDR3 in DNA: TGTGCCAGCAGTTTGGCGGGGACAGCGACTAACTATGGCTACACCTTC. Translated, it gives CASSLAGTATNYGYTF. The chain employs TRBV27 and TRBJ1-2; 7 nucleotides agree with TRBD1. From germline, CDR1 is MNHEY and CDR2 SMNVEV (reference sequence). V dropped 3 bases and J dropped 0; count of bases not matched to a gene: 7. CDR3 length: 16 residues.

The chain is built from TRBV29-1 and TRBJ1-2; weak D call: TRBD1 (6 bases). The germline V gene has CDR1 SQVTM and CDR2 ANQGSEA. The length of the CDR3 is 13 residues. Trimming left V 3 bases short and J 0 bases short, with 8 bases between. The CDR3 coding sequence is TGCAGCGTTGAGGGGACAACTAACTATGGCTACACCTTC. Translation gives CSVEGTTNYGYTF. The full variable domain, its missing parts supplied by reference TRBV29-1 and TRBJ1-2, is SAVISQKPSRDICQRGTSLTIQCQVDSQVTMMFWYRQQPGQSLTLIATANQGSEATYESGFVIDKFPISRPNLTFSTLTVSNMSPEDSSIYLCSVEGTTNYGYTFGSGTRLTVV.

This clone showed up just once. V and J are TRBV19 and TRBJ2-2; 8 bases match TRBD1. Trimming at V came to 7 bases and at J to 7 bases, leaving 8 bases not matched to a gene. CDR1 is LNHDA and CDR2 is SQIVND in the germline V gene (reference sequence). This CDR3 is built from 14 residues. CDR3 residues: CASKKQGAGGELFF. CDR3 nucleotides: TGTGCCAGTAAAAAGCAGGGGGCCGGCGGGGAGCTGTTTTTT.

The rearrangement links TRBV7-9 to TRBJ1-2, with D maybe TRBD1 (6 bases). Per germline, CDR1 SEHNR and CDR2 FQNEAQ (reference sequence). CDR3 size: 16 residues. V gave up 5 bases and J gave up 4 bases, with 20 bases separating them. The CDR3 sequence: CASSPENRDSGYGYTF. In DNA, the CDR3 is TGTGCCAGCAGCCCGGAAAACAGGGATAGTGGCTATGGCTACACCTTC.

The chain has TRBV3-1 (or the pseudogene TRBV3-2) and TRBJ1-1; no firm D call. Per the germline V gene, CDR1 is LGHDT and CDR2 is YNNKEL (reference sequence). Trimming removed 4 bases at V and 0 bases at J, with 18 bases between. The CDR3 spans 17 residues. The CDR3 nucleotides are TGTGCCAGCAGCCGACCGGAGGGCCACAACATGAACACTGAAGCTTTCTTT. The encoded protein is CASSRPEGHNMNTEAFF.

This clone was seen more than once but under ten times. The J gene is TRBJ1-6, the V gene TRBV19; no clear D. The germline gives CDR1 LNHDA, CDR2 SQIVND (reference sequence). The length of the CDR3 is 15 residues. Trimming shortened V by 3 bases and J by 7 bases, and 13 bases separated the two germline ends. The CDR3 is CASSMRPARNSPLHF. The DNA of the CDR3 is TGTGCCAGTAGTATGAGGCCTGCCAGAAATTCACCCCTCCACTTT.

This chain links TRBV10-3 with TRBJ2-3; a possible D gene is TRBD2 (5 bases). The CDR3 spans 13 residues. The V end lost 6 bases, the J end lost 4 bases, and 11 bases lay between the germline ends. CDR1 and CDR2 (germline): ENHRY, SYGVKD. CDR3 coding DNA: TGTGCCATCAGCCCCGGAGGCGCAGATACGCAGTATTTT. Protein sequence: CAISPGGADTQYF.